The 12 T cell receptor beta chains reported below all come from one sample, sequenced in a study of long-term antiretroviral therapy in people with HIV. The run of the v3.0 immunoSEQ assay was at survey level. Using immunoSEQ multiplex PCR, the repertoire was profiled, and TCRdb retains in-frame clones only, with some absent. The profile covers over 10,000 clones, with approximately 80% appearing a single time and approximately 21% taken by the ten largest. The sequenced sample was unsorted PBMCs, obtained 0.5 years before starting antiretroviral therapy. Every receptor here comes from a woman aged 40 to 50 with HIV.

The rearrangement links TRBV2 to TRBJ2-4; 8 bases agree with TRBD1. The CDR3 sequence is 15 residues long. J lost 2 bases, V lost 3 bases, and 3 bases had no gene match. Germline V gene sequence: CDR1 SNHLY, CDR2 FYNNEI. The CDR3 nucleotides are TGTGCCAGCAGTGACACAGGGGGAACCAAAAACATTCAGTACTTC. Amino acid sequence: CASSDTGGTKNIQYF.

This chain uses TRBV5-4 with TRBJ2-3; D might be TRBD2 (5 bases). From germline, CDR1 is SGHNT and CDR2 YYREEE (reference sequence). The V end lost 0 bases, the J end lost 6 bases, and 14 bases lay between the germline ends. This CDR3 contains 15 residues. The CDR3 spells CASSLAREQSDTQYF. In DNA, the CDR3 is TGTGCCAGCAGCTTGGCTAGGGAGCAGTCGGATACGCAGTATTTT.

The chain couples TRBV14 to TRBJ2-5; TRBD2 might be the D (5 bases). Trimming removed 1 base at V and 2 bases at J, with 17 bases between. The CDR3 loop spans 17 amino acids. The germline V gene has CDR1 SGHDN and CDR2 FVKESK. CDR3 coding DNA: TGTGCCAGCAGCCAAGCTACGACTAACAGATTTCAAGAGACCCAGTACTTC. It specifies CASSQATTNRFQETQYF.

The V and J genes are TRBV30 and TRBJ1-2; 8 bases map to TRBD1. Per germline, CDR1 GTSNPN and CDR2 SVGIG (reference sequence). J was trimmed by 2 bases and V by 5 bases; bases with no gene match: 1. This CDR3 is 12 amino acids long. The CDR3 is CAWGQGNYGYTF. The CDR3 bases are TGTGCCTGGGGACAGGGCAACTATGGCTACACCTTC.

The J gene is TRBJ2-1, the V gene TRBV7-9, with TRBD1 as a possible D gene (6 bases). The CDR3 length is 15 residues. Germline values: CDR1 SEHNR, CDR2 FQNEAQ (reference sequence). V lost 4 bases and J lost 7, with 17 bases in between. The CDR3 DNA follows: TGTGCCAGCAGCTCAGGTCGAGGACAGATAAATGAGCAGTTCTTC. It yields the protein CASSSGRGQINEQFF.

The CDR3 region has the DNA TGTGCCAGCAGCTTGACGGGGGCGGGTGGCTACACCTTC. Translation: CASSLTGAGGYTF. V usage is TRBV7-9 and J usage is TRBJ1-2; D perhaps matches TRBD1 (6 bases). V was shortened by 3 bases and J by 7 bases, with 12 bases between the two germline ends. Germline CDR1 is SEHNR and CDR2 is FQNEAQ (reference sequence). This CDR3 is built from 13 residues.

The chain has TRBV7-8 and TRBJ1-5; D remains ambiguous. Trimming removed 1 base from V and 1 base from J, with 11 bases in between. This CDR3 contains 16 residues. Germline-derived CDR1 and CDR2 are SGHVS and FQNEAQ. Written as DNA, the CDR3 is TGTGCCAGCAGCTTAGGCCATCAGAGGAGCAATCAGCCCCAGCATTTT. Translated: CASSLGHQRSNQPQHF.

The chain employs TRBV30 and TRBJ1-5; TRBD1 might be the D (5 bases). This CDR3 is 16 amino acids long. Trimming removed 0 bases at V and 0 bases at J, with 12 bases between. Per germline, CDR1 GTSNPN and CDR2 SVGIG (reference sequence). The DNA for the CDR3 is TGTGCCTGGAGTGTACGGTCAGGGCATAGCAATCAGCCCCAGCATTTT. Amino acids: CAWSVRSGHSNQPQHF. The full variable domain, its missing parts supplied by reference TRBV30 and TRBJ1-5, is SQTIHQWPATLVQPVGSPLSLECTVEGTSNPNLYWYRQAAGRGLQLLFYSVGIGQISSEVPQNLSASRPQDRQFILSSKKLLLSDSGFYLCAWSVRSGHSNQPQHFGDGTRLSIL.

This clone has a handful of counts. V is TRBV10-3 and J is TRBJ1-2; D is unresolved. This CDR3 is 11 amino acids long. The germline V gene encodes CDR1 ENHRY and CDR2 SYGVKD. Trimming removed 8 bases at V and 5 bases at J, with 9 bases between. The CDR3 loop is CAIEDGYGYTF. DNA of the CDR3: TGTGCCATCGAGGACGGGTATGGCTACACCTTC.

V and J are TRBV11-2 and TRBJ1-1, with no clear D. This CDR3 is 12 amino acids long. Germline assignment: CDR1 SGHAT and CDR2 FQNNGV. V was shortened by 3 bases and J by 8 bases, with 10 bases between the two germline ends. CDR3 bases: TGTGCCAGCAGCTTTCAGGTGGGGGAAGCTTTCTTT. Its translation is CASSFQVGEAFF.

The gene calls are TRBV2 and TRBJ1-1; D is unclear. The CDR3 runs to 13 residues. V was trimmed by 4 bases and J by 3 bases, leaving 9 bases between them. CDR1 is SNHLY, CDR2 FYNNEI, per germline. The DNA for the CDR3 is TGTGCCAGCAGTGGCATAGGCGACACTGAAGCTTTCTTT. Translated: CASSGIGDTEAFF. Looking up the rest from reference TRBV2 and TRBJ1-1 gives the full variable domain: EPEVTQTPSHQVTQMGQEVILRCVPISNHLYFYWYRQILGQKVEFLVSFYNNEISEKSEIFDDQFSVERPDGSNFTLKIRSTKLEDSAMYFCASSGIGDTEAFFGQGTRLTVV.

The V and J genes are TRBV2 and TRBJ2-7, with 10 bases matching TRBD1. The CDR3 has 14 residues. Germline V lookup: CDR1 SNHLY, CDR2 FYNNEI. Unmatched junction bases numbered 1, after V lost 0 bases and J lost 5 bases. CDR3 nucleotide sequence: TGTGCCAGCAGTGAAGCGGGACAGGGGAACGAGCAGTACTTC. Protein sequence: CASSEAGQGNEQYF.